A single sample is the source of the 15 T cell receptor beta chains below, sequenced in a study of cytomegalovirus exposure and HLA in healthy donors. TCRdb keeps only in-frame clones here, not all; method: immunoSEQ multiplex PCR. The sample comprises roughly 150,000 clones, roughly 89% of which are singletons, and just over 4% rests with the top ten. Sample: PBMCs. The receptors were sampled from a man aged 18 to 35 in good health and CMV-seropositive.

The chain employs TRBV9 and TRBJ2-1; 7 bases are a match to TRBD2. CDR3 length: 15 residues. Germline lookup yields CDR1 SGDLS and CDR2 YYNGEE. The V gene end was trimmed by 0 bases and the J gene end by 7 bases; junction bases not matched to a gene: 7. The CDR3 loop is CASSVAAGDSNEQFF. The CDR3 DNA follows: TGTGCCAGCAGCGTAGCTGCGGGAGATTCGAATGAGCAGTTCTTC.

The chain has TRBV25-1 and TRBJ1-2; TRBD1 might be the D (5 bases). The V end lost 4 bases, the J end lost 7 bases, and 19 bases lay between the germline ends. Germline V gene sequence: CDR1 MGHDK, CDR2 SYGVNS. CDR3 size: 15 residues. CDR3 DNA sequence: TGTGCCAGCAGTGTACAGACAGAGGTGACTGGTGGCTACACCTTC. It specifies CASSVQTEVTGGYTF.

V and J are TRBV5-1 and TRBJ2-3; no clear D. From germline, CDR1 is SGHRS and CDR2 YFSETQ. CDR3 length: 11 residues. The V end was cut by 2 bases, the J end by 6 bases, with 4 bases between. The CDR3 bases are TGCGCCAGCAGCTTATCGGATACGCAGTATTTT. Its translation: CASSLSDTQYF.

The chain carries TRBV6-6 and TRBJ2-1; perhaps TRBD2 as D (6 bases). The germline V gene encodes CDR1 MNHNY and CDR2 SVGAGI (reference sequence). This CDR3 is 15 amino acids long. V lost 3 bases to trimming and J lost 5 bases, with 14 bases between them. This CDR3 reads CASSYLFGSNNEQFF. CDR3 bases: TGTGCCAGCAGTTATCTTTTCGGGAGTAACAATGAGCAGTTCTTC.

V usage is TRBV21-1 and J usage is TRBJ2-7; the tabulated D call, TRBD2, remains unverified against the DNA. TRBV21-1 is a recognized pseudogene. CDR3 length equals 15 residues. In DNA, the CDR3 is TGTGCCAGCAGCAAAGAGGGACTCCAACGCCCCTATCAGTACTTC. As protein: CASSKEGLQRPYQYF.

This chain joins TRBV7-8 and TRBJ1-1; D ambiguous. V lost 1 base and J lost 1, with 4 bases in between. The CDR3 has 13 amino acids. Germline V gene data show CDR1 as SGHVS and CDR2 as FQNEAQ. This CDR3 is CASSLGRNTEAFF. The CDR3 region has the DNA TGTGCCAGCAGCTTAGGTCGGAACACTGAAGCTTTCTTT.

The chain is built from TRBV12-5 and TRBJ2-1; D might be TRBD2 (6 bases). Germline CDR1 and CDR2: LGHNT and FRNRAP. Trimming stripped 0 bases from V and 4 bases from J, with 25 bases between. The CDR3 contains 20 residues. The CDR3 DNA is TGTGCTAGTGGTTTGGTACTGGGGGGATCGGGATGGGCAAGTTACAATGAGCAGTTCTTC. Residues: CASGLVLGGSGWASYNEQFF.

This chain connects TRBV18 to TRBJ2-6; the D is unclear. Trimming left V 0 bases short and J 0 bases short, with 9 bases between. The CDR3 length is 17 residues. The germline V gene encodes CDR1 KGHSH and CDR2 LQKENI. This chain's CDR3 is CASSPPGLGSGANVLTF. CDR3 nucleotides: TGTGCCAGCTCACCACCTGGGCTTGGCTCTGGGGCCAACGTCCTGACTTTC.

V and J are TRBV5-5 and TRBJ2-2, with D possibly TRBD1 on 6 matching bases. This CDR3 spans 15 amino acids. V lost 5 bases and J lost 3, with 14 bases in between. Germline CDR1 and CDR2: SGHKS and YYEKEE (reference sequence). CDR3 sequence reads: CASSTSGTHTGELFF. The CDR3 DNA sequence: TGTGCCAGCAGTACATCGGGGACACACACCGGGGAGCTGTTTTTT.

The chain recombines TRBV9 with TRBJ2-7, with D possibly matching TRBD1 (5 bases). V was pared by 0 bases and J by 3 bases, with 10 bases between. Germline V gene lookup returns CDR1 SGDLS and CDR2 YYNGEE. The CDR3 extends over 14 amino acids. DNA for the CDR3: TGTGCCAGCAGCGTAGATAACGACAGCTACGAGCAGTACTTC. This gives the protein CASSVDNDSYEQYF.

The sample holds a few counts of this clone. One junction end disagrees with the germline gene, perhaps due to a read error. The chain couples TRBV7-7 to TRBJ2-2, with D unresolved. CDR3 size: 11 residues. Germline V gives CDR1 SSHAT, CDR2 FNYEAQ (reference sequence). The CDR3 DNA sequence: TGTGCTAGCAGTCGTGTGGGGGAGCTGTTTTTT. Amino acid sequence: CASSRVGELFF.

CDR3 coding DNA: TGTGCCAGCAGTCCGGGATGGCCCCAGCATTTT. It yields the protein CASSPGWPQHF. This chain uses TRBV6-9 with TRBJ1-5; D gene unclear. The germline gives CDR1 MNHGY, CDR2 SVAAGI. The CDR3 is 11 amino acids. Trimming left V 5 bases short and J 9 bases short, with 8 bases between.

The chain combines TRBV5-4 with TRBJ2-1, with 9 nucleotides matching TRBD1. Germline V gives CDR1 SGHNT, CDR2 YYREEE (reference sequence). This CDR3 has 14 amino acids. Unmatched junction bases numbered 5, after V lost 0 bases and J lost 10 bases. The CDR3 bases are TGTGCCAGCAGCTTGGTACAGGGGGCAGGCGAGCAGTTCTTC. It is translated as CASSLVQGAGEQFF. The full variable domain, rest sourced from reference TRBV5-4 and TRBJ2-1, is ETGVTQSPTHLIKTRGQQVTLRCSSQSGHNTVSWYQQALGQGPQFIFQYYREEENGRGNFPPRFSGLQFPNYSSELNVNALELDDSALYLCASSLVQGAGEQFFGPGTRLTVL.

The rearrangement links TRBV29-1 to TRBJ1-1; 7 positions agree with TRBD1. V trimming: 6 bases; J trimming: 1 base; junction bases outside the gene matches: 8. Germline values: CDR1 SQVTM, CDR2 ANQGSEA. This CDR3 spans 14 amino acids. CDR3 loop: CSVEVGTANTEAFF. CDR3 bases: TGCAGCGTCGAGGTAGGGACAGCGAACACTGAAGCTTTCTTT.

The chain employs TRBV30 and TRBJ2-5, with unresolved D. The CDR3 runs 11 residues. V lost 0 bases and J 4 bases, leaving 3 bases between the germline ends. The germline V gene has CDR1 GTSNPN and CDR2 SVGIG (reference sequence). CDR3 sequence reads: CAWSVRETQYF. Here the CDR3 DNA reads TGTGCCTGGAGTGTTAGAGAGACCCAGTACTTC.